The 24 T cell receptor beta chains listed next were all sequenced from one sample in a study of cytomegalovirus exposure and HLA in healthy donors. The PCR employed 60 Vbeta primers together with 13 Jbeta primers. Sequenced by immunoSEQ multiplex PCR; TCRdb stores in-frame clones only, minus some. The sample has approximately 82,000 clones, 9.5% to 13% seen once. The sample consisted of PBMCs. The receptors were sampled from a man between 60 and 70 years old in good health and CMV-seropositive.

The V call is TRBV25-1, the J call TRBJ1-2; a weak D match, TRBD1 (5 bases). Trimming removed 3 bases from V and 4 bases from J, with 24 bases in between. The CDR3 runs 18 residues. Germline CDR1 MGHDK, CDR2 SYGVNS. The CDR3: CASSDRGQGASLGYGYTF. The CDR3 DNA is TGTGCCAGCAGTGATAGGGGTCAGGGCGCATCCTTGGGCTATGGCTACACCTTC.

The V gene is TRBV9, the J gene TRBJ2-1; TRBD2 aligns across 7 bases. Looked up from germline, CDR1 is SGDLS and CDR2 is YYNGEE. CDR3 length equals 15 residues. The ends lost 1 base at V and 1 base at J; junction bases unmatched: 2. The CDR3 reads CASSVWGGSYNEQFF. For the CDR3, the DNA is TGTGCCAGCAGCGTATGGGGGGGGTCCTACAATGAGCAGTTCTTC.

The chain links TRBV5-1 to TRBJ2-2; TRBD2 aligns across 8 bases. Germline CDR1 and CDR2: SGHRS and YFSETQ. The CDR3 runs to 18 residues. With 0 bases clipped from V and 0 bases from J, the junction kept 7 bases outside the gene matches. The CDR3 sequence is CASSLGDSGNPNTGELFF. In DNA, the CDR3 is TGCGCCAGCAGCTTGGGGGATAGCGGGAACCCGAACACCGGGGAGCTGTTTTTT.

The V and J genes are TRBV2 and TRBJ2-5; possibly TRBD2 for D (6 bases). Trimming removed 1 base at V and 6 bases at J, with 12 bases between. CDR3 length: 14 amino acids. Germline assignment: CDR1 SNHLY and CDR2 FYNNEI. CDR3 sequence (DNA): TGTGCCAGCAGTGAAGAATGGAGGGGCCAGACCCAGTACTTC. Amino acid sequence: CASSEEWRGQTQYF. Full variable domain (outside the CDR3, taken from reference TRBV2 and TRBJ2-5): EPEVTQTPSHQVTQMGQEVILRCVPISNHLYFYWYRQILGQKVEFLVSFYNNEISEKSEIFDDQFSVERPDGSNFTLKIRSTKLEDSAMYFCASSEEWRGQTQYFGPGTRLLVL.

This clone was picked up a small number of times. The chain recombines TRBV5-1 with TRBJ1-4, with D maybe TRBD1 (6 bases). CDR1 is SGHRS, CDR2 YFSETQ, per germline. V shed 1 base and J shed 8 bases, with 12 bases lying between them. This CDR3 spans 14 amino acids. In DNA form, the CDR3 reads TGCGCCAGCAGCTTGAAGGGGGAAGGAGAAAAACTGTTTTTT. Its translation is CASSLKGEGEKLFF.

V gene TRBV28 combines with J gene TRBJ1-1; tentatively, D is TRBD1 (6 bases). The length of the CDR3 is 15 residues. The ends were cut back, 5 bases at V and 4 bases at J, with 17 bases in the middle. Germline V CDR1 and CDR2: MDHEN, SYDVKM. The DNA for the CDR3 is TGTGCCAGCAGTCGGTTTAGGGGAGGGGGCACTGAAGCTTTCTTT. Amino acids: CASSRFRGGGTEAFF.

The chain carries TRBV2 and TRBJ2-7; D is possibly TRBD2 (6 bases). The germline V and J ends were trimmed by 5 bases and 5 bases, with 13 bases remaining between them. CDR1 is SNHLY and CDR2 is FYNNEI in the germline V gene. The CDR3 has 13 amino acids. DNA of the CDR3: TGTGCCAGCAGTTCCAGCGGGCTCGACGAGCAGTACTTC. Protein sequence: CASSSSGLDEQYF.

The V and J genes are TRBV7-9 and TRBJ1-2; TRBD1 agrees at 7 bases. J was trimmed by 4 bases and V by 6 bases; bases with no gene match: 5. The CDR3 is 13 residues long. Germline V CDR1 and CDR2: SEHNR, FQNEAQ (reference sequence). Written as DNA, the CDR3 is TGTGCCAGCAGAGAGGGGGCGAGCTATGGCTACACCTTC. Its translation is CASREGASYGYTF. Using reference TRBV7-9 and TRBJ1-2 for the parts outside the CDR3, the full variable domain is DTGVSQNPRHKITKRGQNVTFRCDPISEHNRLYWYRQTLGQGPEFLTYFQNEAQLEKSRLLSDRFSAERPKGSFSTLEIQRTEQGDSAMYLCASREGASYGYTFGSGTRLTVV.

This clone was counted between two and nine times. The V gene is TRBV4-1, the J gene TRBJ2-5; maybe TRBD2 (5 bases). This CDR3 has 13 residues. The germline gives CDR1 MGHRA, CDR2 YSYEKL. Trimming took 4 bases from V and 4 from J, leaving 10 bases between them. CDR3 sequence reads: CASSRTAGETQYF. For the CDR3, the DNA is TGCGCCAGCAGCCGCACGGCGGGAGAGACCCAGTACTTC.

This clone was seen a handful of times. The DNA for the CDR3 is TGTGCCAGCAGCCCCGAGCTAGCGGGGTTCGGGAAAGGGCAGTATTTT. Encoded protein: CASSPELAGFGKGQYF. The J gene is TRBJ2-3, the V gene TRBV7-2; 9 positions agree with TRBD2. This CDR3 is built from 16 residues. Trimming cost V 5 bases and J 11 bases; bases outside gene matches: 17. In germline, CDR1 is SGHTA, CDR2 FQGNSA.

This chain links TRBV6-6 with TRBJ1-3; D not certain. V gave up 4 bases and J gave up 0 bases, with 7 bases separating them. This CDR3 is 14 amino acids long. In germline, CDR1 is MNHNY, CDR2 SVGAGI (reference sequence). Here the CDR3 reads CASSFGSSGNTIYF. The CDR3 region has the DNA TGTGCCAGCAGTTTCGGTTCCTCTGGAAACACCATATATTTT.

V usage is TRBV5-1 and J usage is TRBJ1-2; TRBD1 matches 7 bases. V dropped 2 bases and J dropped 3; count of bases not matched to a gene: 7. CDR1 and CDR2 (germline): SGHRS, YFSETQ. This CDR3 has 15 amino acids. CDR3 residues: CASSLSGTVDYGYTF. In DNA, the CDR3 is TGCGCCAGCAGCTTAAGTGGGACAGTTGACTATGGCTACACCTTC.

The V call is TRBV27, the J call TRBJ2-7; 9 nucleotides align to TRBD1. The germline CDR1 and CDR2 sequences are MNHEY and SMNVEV (reference sequence). V gave up 5 bases and J gave up 2 bases; unmatched junction bases: 7. CDR3 size: 15 residues. CDR3 nucleotide sequence: TGTGCCAGCAGTGCGACAGGGGGGGCCGCCTACGAGCAGTACTTC. It translates to CASSATGGAAYEQYF.

This clone was detected a few times. At one boundary the junction diverges from the germline segment, which might be a read error. The V call is TRBV6-5, the J call TRBJ2-7; D unclear. This CDR3 has 13 residues. Germline loops: CDR1 MNHEY, CDR2 SVGAGI. This CDR3 reads CTSSKPGFYEQYF. The CDR3 bases are TGTACCAGCAGCAAACCCGGGTTTTACGAGCAGTACTTC.

The chain carries TRBV5-1 and TRBJ2-2; TRBD1 matches 11 bases. Germline CDR1 reads SGHRS; CDR2 reads YFSETQ. This CDR3 has 17 amino acids. J lost 6 bases, V lost 1 base, and 8 bases had no gene match. DNA of the CDR3: TGCGCCAGCAGCTTGTCCCCGGGACAGGGGGAGGCCGGGGAGCTGTTTTTT. As protein: CASSLSPGQGEAGELFF.

This clone has a handful of counts. The V gene is TRBV28, the J gene TRBJ1-2, with a tentative D call TRBD1 (5 bases). CDR3 size: 13 residues. Trimming stripped 11 bases from V and 8 bases from J, with 21 bases between. In germline, CDR1 is MDHEN, CDR2 SYDVKM. In DNA form, the CDR3 reads TGTGCCGCGGGTTTGGGGCCGGGAGGGGGCTACACCTTC. It yields the protein CAAGLGPGGGYTF.

This clone has a handful of counts. The V call is TRBV5-4, the J call TRBJ2-7; D unclear. CDR1 SGHNT and CDR2 YYREEE come from the germline V gene (reference sequence). The CDR3 totals 12 residues. V was trimmed by 3 bases and J by 6 bases, leaving 10 bases between them. CDR3 DNA: TGTGCCAGCAGCTCCGAGGTAGGCGAGCAGTACGTC. Translation gives CASSSEVGEQYV.

This clone was recorded a few times. The chain uses TRBV10-3 and TRBJ2-5, with a tentative D call TRBD1 (5 bases). There are 14 residues in the CDR3. The V end lost 4 bases, the J end lost 0 bases, and 9 bases lay between the germline ends. Germline V lookup: CDR1 ENHRY, CDR2 SYGVKD. CDR3 protein: CAISVTDYQETQYF. Written as DNA, the CDR3 is TGTGCCATCAGTGTGACAGACTACCAAGAGACCCAGTACTTC.

V is TRBV11-3 and J is TRBJ1-1; tentatively, D is TRBD1 (5 bases). Trimming shortened V by 2 bases and J by 3 bases, and 16 bases separated the two germline ends. CDR1 SGHNT and CDR2 YENEEA come from the germline V gene. The CDR3 consists of 16 residues. The CDR3 protein is CASSLRKGGDHTEAFF. The CDR3 nucleotides read TGTGCCAGCAGCTTAAGGAAGGGAGGGGACCACACTGAAGCTTTCTTT.

This clone was counted only a few times. Its ends do not fully match the called genes, so a read error is possible. The chain combines TRBV30 with TRBJ1-3; no reliable D call. The CDR3 runs to 15 residues. CDR1 and CDR2 from the germline V gene are GTSNPN and SVGIG (reference sequence). The CDR3 DNA sequence: TGTGTCTGGAGTGTCGCGGTCGGGACTGGAAACACCATATATTTT. Encoded protein: CVWSVAVGTGNTIYF.

This clone has a handful of counts. The chain combines TRBV7-9 with TRBJ2-5; 7 bases line up with TRBD1. There are 13 residues in the CDR3. The germline V gene encodes CDR1 SEHNR and CDR2 FQNEAQ (reference sequence). Trimming at V came to 5 bases and at J to 5 bases, leaving 5 bases not matched to a gene. The CDR3 nucleotides are TGTGCCAGCAGCACACGACAGGGCGAGACCCAGTACTTC. Translated: CASSTRQGETQYF.

This clone occurred a few times. This rearrangement joins TRBV7-9 to TRBJ2-5; 11 bases match TRBD2. The V gene's germline CDR1 is SEHNR and CDR2 FQNEAQ (reference sequence). The ends lost 4 bases at V and 3 bases at J; junction bases unmatched: 4. The CDR3 contains 15 residues. As DNA, the CDR3 is TGTGCCAGCAGCTCGCCGGGACTAGCGGAAGAGACCCAGTACTTC. This encodes CASSSPGLAEETQYF. The full variable domain, completed using reference TRBV7-9 and TRBJ2-5, is DTGVSQNPRHKITKRGQNVTFRCDPISEHNRLYWYRQTLGQGPEFLTYFQNEAQLEKSRLLSDRFSAERPKGSFSTLEIQRTEQGDSAMYLCASSSPGLAEETQYFGPGTRLLVL.

The V call is TRBV5-4, the J call TRBJ2-7; 12 bases are a match to TRBD1. The junction had 6 bases not matched to a gene; V was cut back by 4 bases and J by 4 bases. Looked up from germline, CDR1 is SGHNT and CDR2 is YYREEE (reference sequence). CDR3 length equals 15 residues. The chain's CDR3 is CASSIPGQGAYEQYF. CDR3 DNA: TGTGCCAGCAGCATTCCGGGACAGGGGGCGTACGAGCAGTACTTC.

This rearrangement joins TRBV7-9 to TRBJ1-6; D gene unclear. The CDR3 length is 14 residues. The germline V and J ends were trimmed by 0 bases and 8 bases, with 8 bases remaining between them. Germline V gene sequence: CDR1 SEHNR, CDR2 FQNEAQ (reference sequence). The DNA for the CDR3 is TGTGCCAGCAGCTTAGCGCTAGTGGATTCACCCCTCCACTTT. Protein: CASSLALVDSPLHF.